This passage covers 28 T cell receptor beta chains from one sample sequenced in a study of CD8 T cells in Susac syndrome. Reverse transcription of 0.5 to 1 ug RNA was performed with random hexamers. TCRdb reprocessed the immunoSEQ multiplex PCR reads with MiXCR, giving one entry per CDR3 protein. This table has 150,000 to 190,000 distinct CDR3 sequences, 95% to 96% appearing once. The sequenced sample was CD8+ T cells from PBMCs. The receptors derive from a human donor with multiple sclerosis.

The chain employs TRBV3-1 and TRBJ1-1; D is undetermined. CDR1 LGHDT and CDR2 YNNKEL come from the germline V gene (reference sequence). This CDR3 has 15 residues. With 4 bases removed from V and 4 bases from J, the gap between germline ends came to 16 bases. CDR3: CASSLGLGLSTEAFF. CDR3 nucleotides: TGTGCCAGCAGCCTCGGACTAGGGCTGAGCACTGAAGCTTTCTTT.

V and J are TRBV9 and TRBJ2-7, with 11 bases fitting TRBD2. Germline trimming cut 3 bases from V and 4 bases from J; bases unmatched to any gene: 6. Germline V lookup: CDR1 SGDLS, CDR2 YYNGEE. The CDR3 sequence is 15 residues long. The CDR3 reads CASSEAGTSGYEQYF. In nucleotides, the CDR3 is TGTGCCAGCAGCGAGGCCGGGACTAGCGGATACGAGCAGTACTTC. The full variable domain, its missing parts supplied by reference TRBV9 and TRBJ2-7, is DSGVTQTPKHLITATGQRVTLRCSPRSGDLSVYWYQQSLDQGLQFLIQYYNGEERAKGNILERFSAQQFPDLHSELNLSSLELGDSALYFCASSEAGTSGYEQYFGPGTRLTVT.

The rearrangement links TRBV25-1 to TRBJ1-1, with 8 bases identical to TRBD1. The V segment lost 3 bases and the J segment 7 bases; nucleotides outside the gene matches: 10. Looked up from germline, CDR1 is MGHDK and CDR2 is SYGVNS. The CDR3 has 15 residues. The CDR3 DNA follows: TGTGCCAGCAGTGATTCGGGACAGGTTAGGGGTGAAGCTTTCTTT. It encodes CASSDSGQVRGEAFF.

This clonotype was found once. This chain joins TRBV9 and TRBJ2-1, with TRBD1 identical over 8 bases. The trim removed 3 bases at V and 4 bases at J, leaving 6 bases unmatched. This CDR3 spans 15 amino acids. CDR1 SGDLS and CDR2 YYNGEE come from the germline V gene. This CDR3 reads CASSGDRGRYNEQFF. In DNA, the CDR3 is TGTGCCAGCAGCGGAGACAGGGGACGGTACAATGAGCAGTTCTTC. Combining the CDR3 with reference TRBV9 and TRBJ2-1 gives the whole variable domain DSGVTQTPKHLITATGQRVTLRCSPRSGDLSVYWYQQSLDQGLQFLIQYYNGEERAKGNILERFSAQQFPDLHSELNLSSLELGDSALYFCASSGDRGRYNEQFFGPGTRLTVL.

The chain is built from TRBV3-1 and TRBJ1-2; TRBD1 is a possible D gene (5 bases). CDR1 is LGHDT, CDR2 YNNKEL, per germline (reference sequence). CDR3 length: 15 residues. The ends were cut back, 4 bases at V and 5 bases at J, with 17 bases in the middle. This chain's CDR3 is CASSPEESGPYGYTF. The CDR3 region has the DNA TGTGCCAGCAGCCCCGAAGAGTCGGGGCCATATGGCTACACCTTC.

The genes are TRBV27 and TRBJ1-2; D uncertain. This CDR3 region has 15 residues. V lost 3 bases, J lost 4 bases, and 15 bases lay in between. Germline lookup yields CDR1 MNHEY and CDR2 SMNVEV (reference sequence). The CDR3 sequence is CASSLTERGAYGYTF. The CDR3 DNA sequence: TGTGCCAGCAGTTTGACGGAACGGGGAGCCTATGGCTACACCTTC.

The genes are TRBV20-1 and TRBJ1-6; D is perhaps TRBD1 (5 bases). Germline lookup yields CDR1 DFQATT and CDR2 SNEGSKA (reference sequence). The CDR3 consists of 17 residues. The germline V and J ends were trimmed by 2 bases and 0 bases, with 14 bases remaining between them. The CDR3 DNA follows: TGCAGTGCTAGACCCGACAGTCGGAGCTCCTATAATTCACCCCTCCACTTT. As protein: CSARPDSRSSYNSPLHF.

J is TRBJ2-5 and V is TRBV12-3 or TRBV12-4, with a possible D match to TRBD2 (6 bases). The CDR3 runs to 15 residues. The V and J ends lost 4 bases and 4 bases respectively, with 16 bases between them. CDR3 DNA: TGTGCCAGCAGTTCCCCTGGAGGGGTAGGAGAGACCCAGTACTTC. Translated, it gives CASSSPGGVGETQYF.

This chain uses TRBV7-9 with TRBJ1-2, with D possibly being TRBD1 (5 bases). The CDR3 sequence is 14 residues long. V was shortened by 1 base and J by 5 bases, with 11 bases between the two germline ends. Germline V gives CDR1 SEHNR, CDR2 FQNEAQ (reference sequence). The CDR3 is CASSLDGGWYGYTF. The CDR3 bases are TGTGCCAGCAGCTTAGACGGGGGTTGGTATGGCTACACCTTC.

This clonotype was counted a few times. This CDR3 reads CAWMGNSYGYTF. In DNA, the CDR3 is TGTGCCTGGATGGGGAACTCCTATGGCTACACCTTC. The chain employs TRBV30 and TRBJ1-2, with D uncertain. CDR3 length: 12 amino acids. V gave up 4 bases and J gave up 4 bases, with 10 bases separating them. Germline assignment: CDR1 GTSNPN and CDR2 SVGIG (reference sequence).

The chain links TRBV20-1 to TRBJ2-7; D not resolved. The germline V gene has CDR1 DFQATT and CDR2 SNEGSKA (reference sequence). V was clipped by 1 base and J by 4 bases, with 14 bases between them. This CDR3 region has 14 residues. DNA for the CDR3: TGCAGTGCTAGAGGGGCAGGCATCTTGTACGAGCAGTACTTC. Encoded protein: CSARGAGILYEQYF.

This rearrangement joins TRBV9 to TRBJ1-2, with a tentative D call TRBD1 (5 bases). CDR1 and CDR2 from the germline V gene are SGDLS and YYNGEE. With 4 bases removed from V and 7 bases from J, the gap between germline ends came to 17 bases. The CDR3 is 14 amino acids. The CDR3 region has the DNA TGTGCCAGCAGCCCCGGGACGAGGGGAAGTGGCTACACCTTC. Residues: CASSPGTRGSGYTF.

Regarding this clonotype: One end of the junction is discordant with germline, which a read error may explain. The chain is built from TRBV5-1 and TRBJ1-1; no definite D call. Germline V gene lookup returns CDR1 SGHRS and CDR2 YFSETQ. The CDR3 sequence is 14 residues long. The CDR3 loop is CASSLAPGNAEAFF. The CDR3 DNA reads as TGCGCCAGCAGCTTGGCCCCGGGGAACGCTGAAGCTTTCTTT.

V is TRBV2 and J is TRBJ1-5; TRBD1 agrees at 10 bases. J was trimmed by 5 bases and V by 9 bases; bases with no gene match: 4. CDR1 is SNHLY and CDR2 is FYNNEI in the germline V gene. The CDR3 loop spans 13 amino acids. The CDR3 DNA sequence: TGTGCCAGTCGGACAGGGGGGGATCAGCCCCAGCATTTT. It is translated as CASRTGGDQPQHF.

The chain uses TRBV4-1 and TRBJ2-1; TRBD2 matches 10 bases. Losses at the gene ends were 3 bases for V and 4 bases for J; bases not matched to a gene: 15. The CDR3 is made up of 19 amino acids. Germline CDR1 and CDR2: MGHRA and YSYEKL. CDR3 coding DNA: TGCGCCAGCAGCCAGGAAGGGGGGCTAGCGGGGGCCTTGTACAATGAGCAGTTCTTC. Its protein product is CASSQEGGLAGALYNEQFF.

V and J are TRBV9 and TRBJ2-1; no firm D call. The CDR3 extends over 15 amino acids. Germline CDR1 and CDR2: SGDLS and YYNGEE. The germline V and J ends were trimmed by 0 bases and 5 bases, with 12 bases remaining between them. In nucleotides, the CDR3 is TGTGCCAGCAGCGTAGATATGGGGAACAACAATGAGCAGTTCTTC. Encoded protein: CASSVDMGNNNEQFF.

The chain employs TRBV5-6 and TRBJ2-5; a possible D gene is TRBD2 (5 bases). The CDR3 runs 15 residues. Trimming left V 1 base short and J 0 bases short, with 10 bases between. Germline CDR1 and CDR2: SGHDT and YYEEEE. DNA for the CDR3: TGTGCCAGCAGCTTGAAGCGGACGTACCAAGAGACCCAGTACTTC. Translation gives CASSLKRTYQETQYF.

The chain combines TRBV6-2 or TRBV6-3 with TRBJ1-6; unclear D gene. The CDR3 is 13 amino acids. Per the germline V gene, CDR1 is MNHEY and CDR2 is SVGEGT. Trimming took off 2 bases at V and 7 bases at J, with 6 bases between the two ends. The CDR3 sequence is CASSYNGNSPLHF. The CDR3 DNA is TGTGCCAGCAGTTACAACGGGAATTCACCCCTCCACTTT.

The rearrangement joins TRBV20-1 to TRBJ2-1, with D possibly matching TRBD2 (5 bases). Trimming took 6 bases from V and 3 from J, leaving 12 bases between them. CDR3 length equals 13 residues. In germline, CDR1 is DFQATT, CDR2 SNEGSKA (reference sequence). In DNA form, the CDR3 reads TGCAGTGCCCACCAAGCGGACTACAATGAGCAGTTCTTC. It yields the protein CSAHQADYNEQFF.

The chain is built from TRBV13 and TRBJ2-1, with no clear D. This CDR3 spans 9 amino acids. The V gene's germline CDR1 is PRHDT and CDR2 FYEKMQ (reference sequence). V was shortened by 8 bases and J by 9 bases, with 5 bases between the two germline ends. CDR3 bases: TGTGCCAGCGGTTTTGAGCAGTTCTTC. Its protein is CASGFEQFF.

The chain employs TRBV28 and TRBJ2-7, with D tentatively TRBD1 or TRBD2 (5 bases each). Trimming pared 8 bases from V and 7 bases from J, leaving 18 bases between. The CDR3 runs to 13 residues. Germline V gene data show CDR1 as MDHEN and CDR2 as SYDVKM. The CDR3 coding sequence is TGTGCCAGCCAGGGAAGCGGTATTCGGGAGCAGTACGTC. Its protein is CASQGSGIREQYV.

The chain combines TRBV18 with TRBJ2-3, with D possibly TRBD2 on 6 matching bases. Germline assignment: CDR1 KGHSH and CDR2 LQKENI. The length of the CDR3 is 15 residues. Trimming removed 0 bases from V and 4 bases from J, with 11 bases in between. CDR3 residues: CASSPPEGGADTQYF. CDR3 DNA sequence: TGTGCCAGCTCACCACCGGAGGGAGGAGCAGATACGCAGTATTTT.

The rearrangement uses TRBV5-1 and TRBJ2-3; 7 bases fit TRBD2. V shed 5 bases and J 2 bases; nucleotides not matched to a gene: 11. The germline gives CDR1 SGHRS, CDR2 YFSETQ. The CDR3 has 16 residues. The CDR3 DNA reads TGCGCCAGCAGTTTCGGACTAGGGTTGAACACAGATACGCAGTATTTT. It encodes CASSFGLGLNTDTQYF.

The rearrangement joins TRBV7-9 to TRBJ1-4; D is unclear. Germline lookup yields CDR1 SEHNR and CDR2 FQNEAQ (reference sequence). The V gene lost 5 bases and the J gene lost 6 bases, with 7 bases spanning the gap. This CDR3 contains 12 residues. The CDR3 nucleotides are TGTGCCAGCAGCGGACTGGATGAAAAACTGTTTTTT. Its protein is CASSGLDEKLFF.

The gene calls are TRBV13 and TRBJ1-5; D gene uncertain. V was trimmed by 0 bases and J by 0 bases, leaving 12 bases between them. From germline, CDR1 is PRHDT and CDR2 FYEKMQ (reference sequence). This CDR3 is built from 17 residues. DNA for the CDR3: TGTGCCAGCAGCTTAGGCCCTCCGACCGATAGCAATCAGCCCCAGCATTTT. Protein: CASSLGPPTDSNQPQHF.

The genes are TRBV4-2 and TRBJ1-2, with D possibly being TRBD1 (6 bases). Germline V gives CDR1 LGHNA, CDR2 YNFKEQ. The V and J ends lost 0 bases and 6 bases respectively, with 20 bases between them. The CDR3 totals 17 residues. CDR3 protein: CASSQDFPQTGKDGYTF. CDR3 bases: TGTGCCAGCAGCCAAGATTTTCCCCAAACAGGGAAGGATGGCTACACCTTC.

The chain has TRBV4-1 and TRBJ1-6; tentative D call: TRBD1 (6 bases). The CDR3 is 15 residues long. Germline V gene sequence: CDR1 MGHRA, CDR2 YSYEKL. Trimming took off 4 bases at V and 9 bases at J, with 16 bases between the two ends. DNA of the CDR3: TGCGCCAGCAGCCCCGGACAGACTACGGTTTCACCCCTCCACTTT. This codes for CASSPGQTTVSPLHF.

The chain couples TRBV6-5 to TRBJ1-1; D is possibly TRBD1 (6 bases). The CDR3 is 14 residues long. Germline CDR1 and CDR2: MNHEY and SVGAGI. V was trimmed by 2 bases and J by 7 bases, leaving 14 bases between them. The CDR3 sequence: CASSYGYTGSEAFF. The CDR3, as DNA: TGTGCCAGCAGTTACGGATATACAGGGAGTGAAGCTTTCTTT.